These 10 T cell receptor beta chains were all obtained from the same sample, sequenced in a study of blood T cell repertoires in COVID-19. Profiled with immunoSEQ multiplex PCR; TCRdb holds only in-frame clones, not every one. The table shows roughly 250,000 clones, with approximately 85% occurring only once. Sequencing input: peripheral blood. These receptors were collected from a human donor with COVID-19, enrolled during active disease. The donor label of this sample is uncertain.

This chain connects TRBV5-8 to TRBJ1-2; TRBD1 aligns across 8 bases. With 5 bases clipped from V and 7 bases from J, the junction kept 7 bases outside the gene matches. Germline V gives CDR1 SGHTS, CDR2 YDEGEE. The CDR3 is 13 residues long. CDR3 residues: CASRIPGGVGYTF. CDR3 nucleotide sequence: TGTGCCAGCAGGATCCCAGGGGGCGTTGGCTACACCTTC.

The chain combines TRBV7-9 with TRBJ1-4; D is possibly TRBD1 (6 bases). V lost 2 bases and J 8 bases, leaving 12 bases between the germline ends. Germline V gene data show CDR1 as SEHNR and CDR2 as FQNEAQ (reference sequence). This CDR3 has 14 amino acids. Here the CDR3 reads CASSLLQGGEKLFF. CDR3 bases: TGTGCCAGCAGCTTACTACAGGGAGGGGAAAAACTGTTTTTT.

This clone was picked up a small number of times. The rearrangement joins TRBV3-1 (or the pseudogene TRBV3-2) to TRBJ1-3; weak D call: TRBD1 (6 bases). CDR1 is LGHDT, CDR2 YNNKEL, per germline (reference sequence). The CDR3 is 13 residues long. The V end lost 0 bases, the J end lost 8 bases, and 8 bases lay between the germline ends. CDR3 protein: CASSQDRTDTIYF. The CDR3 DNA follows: TGTGCCAGCAGCCAAGATAGGACAGACACCATATATTTT.

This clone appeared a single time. The CDR3: CASSPGTGLAGGKRGDEQFF. CDR3 coding DNA: TGTGCCAGCAGCCCAGGGACGGGGCTAGCGGGAGGAAAGAGGGGGGATGAGCAGTTCTTC. This chain connects TRBV27 to TRBJ2-1; 11 bases are shared with TRBD2. With V trimmed by 6 bases and J by 8 bases, 24 bases remained unmatched. This CDR3 has 20 amino acids. CDR1 and CDR2 (germline): MNHEY, SMNVEV (reference sequence).

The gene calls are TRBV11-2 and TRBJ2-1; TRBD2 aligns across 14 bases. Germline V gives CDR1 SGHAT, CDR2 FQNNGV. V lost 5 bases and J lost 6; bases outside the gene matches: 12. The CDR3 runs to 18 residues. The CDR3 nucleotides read TGTGCCAGCAGCCCGGGACTAGCGGGAGTGGGTACTTCCAATGAGCAGTTCTTC. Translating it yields CASSPGLAGVGTSNEQFF.

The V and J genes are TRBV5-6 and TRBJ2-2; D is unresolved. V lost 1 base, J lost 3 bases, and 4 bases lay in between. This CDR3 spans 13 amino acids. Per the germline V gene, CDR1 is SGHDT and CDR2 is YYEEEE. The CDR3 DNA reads TGTGCCAGCAGCTTGCCTGACACCGGGGAGCTGTTTTTT. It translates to CASSLPDTGELFF.

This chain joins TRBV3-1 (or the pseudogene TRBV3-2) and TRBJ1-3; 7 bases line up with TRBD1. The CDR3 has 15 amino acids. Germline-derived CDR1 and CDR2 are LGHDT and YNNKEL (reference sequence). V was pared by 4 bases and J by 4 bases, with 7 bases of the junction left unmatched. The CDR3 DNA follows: TGTGCCAGCAGCCCTACCCTGACAGGGGGAAACACCATATATTTT. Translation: CASSPTLTGGNTIYF.

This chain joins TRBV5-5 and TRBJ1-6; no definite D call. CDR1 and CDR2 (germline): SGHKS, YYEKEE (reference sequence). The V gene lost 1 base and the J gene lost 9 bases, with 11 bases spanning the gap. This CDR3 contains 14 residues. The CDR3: CASSLPSVGSPLHF. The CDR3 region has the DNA TGTGCCAGCAGCTTGCCATCGGTCGGTTCACCCCTCCACTTT.

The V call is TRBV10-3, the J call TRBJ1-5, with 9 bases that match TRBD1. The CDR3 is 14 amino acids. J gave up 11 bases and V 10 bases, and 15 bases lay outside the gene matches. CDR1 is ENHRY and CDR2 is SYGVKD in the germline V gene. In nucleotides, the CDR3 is TGTGCCACCCCGGGACAGGGATGGGAATCGTCCCAGCATTTT. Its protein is CATPGQGWESSQHF.

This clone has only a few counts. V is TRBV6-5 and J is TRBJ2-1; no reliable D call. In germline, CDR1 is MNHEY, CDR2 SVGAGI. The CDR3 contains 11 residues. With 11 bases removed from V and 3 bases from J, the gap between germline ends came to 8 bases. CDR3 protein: CAVLLYNEQFF. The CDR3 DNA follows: TGTGCCGTACTTCTCTACAATGAGCAGTTCTTC.